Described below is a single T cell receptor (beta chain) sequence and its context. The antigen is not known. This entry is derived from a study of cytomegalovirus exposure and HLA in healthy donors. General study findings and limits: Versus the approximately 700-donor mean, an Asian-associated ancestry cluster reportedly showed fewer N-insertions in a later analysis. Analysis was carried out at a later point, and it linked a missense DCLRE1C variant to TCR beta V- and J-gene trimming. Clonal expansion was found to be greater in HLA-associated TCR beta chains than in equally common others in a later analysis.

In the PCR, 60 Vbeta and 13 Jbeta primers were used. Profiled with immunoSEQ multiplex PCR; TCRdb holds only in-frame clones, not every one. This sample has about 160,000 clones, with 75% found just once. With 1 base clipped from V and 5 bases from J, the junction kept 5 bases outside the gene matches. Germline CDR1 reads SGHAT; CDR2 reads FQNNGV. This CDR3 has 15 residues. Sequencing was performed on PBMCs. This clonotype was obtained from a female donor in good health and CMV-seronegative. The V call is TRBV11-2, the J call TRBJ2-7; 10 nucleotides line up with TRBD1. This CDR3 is CASSLVGTGVHEQYF. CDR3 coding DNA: TGTGCCAGCAGCTTAGTGGGGACAGGGGTCCACGAGCAGTACTTC.